This T cell receptor (beta chain) was identified in a study of shared clonotypes between healthy human individuals. Study results and caveats: A generally larger estimated richness was seen in naive subsets than in memory subsets.

A word on this clone: Its antigen is currently unknown.

This CDR3 has 18 amino acids. Trimming cost V 0 bases and J 8 bases, with 26 bases left between them. Germline V gene data show CDR1 as GTSNPN and CDR2 as SVGIG (reference sequence). Terminally differentiated effector memory CD45RA+ cells were excluded by CCR7 positive selection of CD45RO-negative cells. Assay execution proceeded at the deep level. For every subset, genomic DNA was evenly distributed across several immunoSEQ plates. Only in-frame clones appear in the TCRdb table, and some are missing; sequencing was by immunoSEQ multiplex PCR. The table records around 1.9 million clones, approximately 92% of them present only once.

Sequenced sample: naive CD8+ T cells from PBMCs. This chain links TRBV30 with TRBJ2-1; D might be TRBD1 (5 bases). The sequence came from a man in his late teens or twenties in good health. Some clones in this sample may be carry-over from other donors' samples. CDR3 nucleotide sequence: TGTGCCTGGAGTGTTCTCCAATATATGGACACCCGTCCCTATGAGCAGTTCTTC. It specifies CAWSVLQYMDTRPYEQFF.